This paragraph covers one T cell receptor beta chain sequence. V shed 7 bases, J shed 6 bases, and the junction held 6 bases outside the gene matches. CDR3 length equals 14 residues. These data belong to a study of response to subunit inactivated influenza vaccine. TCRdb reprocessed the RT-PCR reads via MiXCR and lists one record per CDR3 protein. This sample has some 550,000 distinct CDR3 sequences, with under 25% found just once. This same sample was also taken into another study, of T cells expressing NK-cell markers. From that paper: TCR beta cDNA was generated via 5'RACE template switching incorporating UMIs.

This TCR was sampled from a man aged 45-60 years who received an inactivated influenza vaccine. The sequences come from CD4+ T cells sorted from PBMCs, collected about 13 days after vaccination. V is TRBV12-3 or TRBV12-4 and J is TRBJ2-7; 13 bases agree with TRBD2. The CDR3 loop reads CASNGLAGAGEQYF. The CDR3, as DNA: TGTGCCAGCAATGGACTAGCGGGAGCAGGCGAGCAGTACTTC.